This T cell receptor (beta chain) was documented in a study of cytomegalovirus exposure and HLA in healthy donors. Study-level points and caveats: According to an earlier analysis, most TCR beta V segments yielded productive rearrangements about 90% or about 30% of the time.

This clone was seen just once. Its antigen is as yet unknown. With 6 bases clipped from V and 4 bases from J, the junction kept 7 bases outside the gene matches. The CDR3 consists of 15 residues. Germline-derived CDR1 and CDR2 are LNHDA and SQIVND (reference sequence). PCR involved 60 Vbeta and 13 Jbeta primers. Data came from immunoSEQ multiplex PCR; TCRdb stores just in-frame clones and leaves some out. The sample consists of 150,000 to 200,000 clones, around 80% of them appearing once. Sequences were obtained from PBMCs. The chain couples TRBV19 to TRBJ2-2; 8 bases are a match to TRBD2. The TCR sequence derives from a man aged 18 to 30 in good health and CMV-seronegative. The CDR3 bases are TGTGCCAGTAGGCCCGGGACTAGTGGCACCGGGGAGCTGTTTTTT. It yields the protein CASRPGTSGTGELFF.